This paragraph reports one TCR beta chain. The junction shows a germline mismatch at one end, possibly a read error. This entry is derived from a study of blood T cell repertoires in COVID-19. On the study more broadly: Donors in the United States, Italy and Spain gave samples during acute or convalescent COVID-19. PBMCs, B-cell-depleted T cells, or T cells were the source of the cDNA or gDNA that made up the material.

This CDR3 region has 12 residues. Germline V gives CDR1 SQVTM, CDR2 ANQGSEA. Profiling relied on immunoSEQ multiplex PCR, and the TCRdb table lists in-frame clones only, not all of them. Of around 200,000 clones in the sample, roughly 84% are singletons; the top ten hold 7.5% to 10%. Sequences were obtained from peripheral blood. V usage is TRBV29-1 and J usage is TRBJ1-1; D possibly corresponds to TRBD1 (6 bases). The TCR originated in a woman of 80 years or more with acute or convalescent COVID-19. CDR3 region: CSVESGGRFPLF. The CDR3 DNA sequence: TGCAGCGTTGAGTCTGGGGGCCGCTTCCCTTTATTC.